One and the same sample provided the 13 T cell receptor beta chains below, sequenced in a study of OX40 agonist ivuxolimab in advanced cancers. The protocol was immunoSEQ multiplex PCR, while the TCRdb copy is restricted to in-frame clones and leaves out a portion. The repertoire holds 35,000 to 45,000 clones, with 70% to 85% as singletons. The source material was CD4+ or CD8+ T cells sorted from blood, sampled in a trial of the OX40 agonist ivuxolimab. These receptors were obtained from an adult with an advanced solid tumor such as melanoma, head and neck, liver or kidney cancer.

The rearrangement joins TRBV7-3 to TRBJ2-7; 7 bases agree with TRBD1. The J segment lost 4 bases and the V segment lost 8 bases, leaving 8 bases of the junction unmatched. Per the germline V gene, CDR1 is SGHTA and CDR2 is FQGTGA. This CDR3 region has 13 residues. CDR3 protein: CASAKGADYEQYF. CDR3 DNA sequence: TGTGCCAGCGCCAAGGGGGCGGATTACGAGCAGTACTTC.

The chain recombines TRBV4-1 with TRBJ1-2; 8 nucleotides align to TRBD1. This CDR3 comprises 13 residues. Germline V lookup: CDR1 MGHRA, CDR2 YSYEKL. J was trimmed by 7 bases and V by 0 bases; bases with no gene match: 1. The CDR3 DNA follows: TGCGCCAGCAGCCAAGAGGGACAGGTTGGCTACACCTTC. Amino acids: CASSQEGQVGYTF.

The rearrangement uses TRBV30 and TRBJ1-1; D remains ambiguous. The ends were cut back, 2 bases at V and 2 bases at J, with 0 bases in the middle. The CDR3 has 10 amino acids. Germline lookup yields CDR1 GTSNPN and CDR2 SVGIG (reference sequence). The CDR3: CAWSNTEAFF. The CDR3 region has the DNA TGTGCCTGGAGTAACACTGAAGCTTTCTTT.

The rearrangement uses TRBV19 and TRBJ1-2; D is uncertain. There are 13 residues in the CDR3. Trimming shortened V by 5 bases and J by 8 bases, and 15 bases separated the two germline ends. Germline CDR1 reads LNHDA; CDR2 reads SQIVND (reference sequence). CDR3 sequence (DNA): TGTGCCAGTAGTCTCGATCTACGACCCGGCTACACCTTC. Residues: CASSLDLRPGYTF.

The J gene is TRBJ2-7, the V gene TRBV27; weak D call: TRBD1 (5 bases). CDR1 is MNHEY and CDR2 is SMNVEV in the germline V gene (reference sequence). The germline V and J ends were trimmed by 3 bases and 0 bases, with 6 bases remaining between them. This CDR3 comprises 13 residues. For the CDR3, the DNA is TGTGCCAGCAGTTTGACAGTCTCCTACGAGCAGTACTTC. Translation: CASSLTVSYEQYF.

This chain uses TRBV4-1 with TRBJ1-2, with unresolved D. Trimming removed 6 bases at V and 4 bases at J, with 6 bases between. Germline V CDR1 and CDR2: MGHRA, YSYEKL. This CDR3 has 11 amino acids. CDR3 loop: CASSPGYGYTF. CDR3 coding DNA: TGCGCCAGCAGTCCCGGCTATGGCTACACCTTC.

This chain joins TRBV7-3 and TRBJ2-5; the match to TRBD2 covers 13 bases. Germline assignment: CDR1 SGHTA and CDR2 FQGTGA. The V gene end was trimmed by 5 bases and the J gene end by 5 bases; junction bases not matched to a gene: 8. The CDR3 sequence is 16 residues long. The CDR3 reads CASSNSLAGGRETQYF. The CDR3, as DNA: TGTGCCAGCAGCAACTCACTAGCGGGAGGGAGGGAGACCCAGTACTTC.

The rearrangement uses TRBV9 and TRBJ2-1, with 7 bases aligning to TRBD2. This CDR3 is built from 16 residues. J lost 7 bases, V lost 0 bases, and 10 bases had no gene match. Germline values: CDR1 SGDLS, CDR2 YYNGEE. The chain's CDR3 is CASSVESGRFGNEQFF. CDR3 coding DNA: TGTGCCAGCAGCGTAGAATCCGGGAGGTTCGGTAATGAGCAGTTCTTC.

The V call is TRBV28, the J call TRBJ2-2, with 9 bases lining up with TRBD1. After removal of 6 bases from V and 2 bases from J, the junction contained 1 base not matched to a gene. The CDR3 consists of 14 residues. The germline CDR1 and CDR2 sequences are MDHEN and SYDVKM. This CDR3 is CASRGQGNTGELFF. As DNA, the CDR3 is TGTGCCAGCAGGGGACAGGGAAACACCGGGGAGCTGTTTTTT.

This rearrangement joins TRBV28 to TRBJ2-3; 12 bases match TRBD2. The CDR3 is 16 amino acids. V gave up 6 bases and J gave up 5 bases; unmatched junction bases: 9. Germline V gene lookup returns CDR1 MDHEN and CDR2 SYDVKM. DNA of the CDR3: TGTGCCAGCAGCGTTCTAGCGGGAGGGCCTCTAGATACGCAGTATTTT. It encodes CASSVLAGGPLDTQYF. The full variable domain, completed using reference TRBV28 and TRBJ2-3, is DVKVTQSSRYLVKRTGEKVFLECVQDMDHENMFWYRQDPGLGLRLIYFSYDVKMKEKGDIPEGYSVSREKKERFSLILESASTNQTSMYLCASSVLAGGPLDTQYFGPGTRLTVL.

The rearrangement links TRBV7-8 to TRBJ1-5, with TRBD1 matching over 11 bases. Trimming cost V 5 bases and J 2 bases; bases outside gene matches: 11. CDR1 and CDR2 (germline): SGHVS, FQNEAQ. This CDR3 is 18 amino acids long. As DNA, the CDR3 is TGTGCCAGCAGCCTGTCCGGGACAGGGGGATGGGGCAATCAGCCCCAGCATTTT. This encodes CASSLSGTGGWGNQPQHF.

V usage is TRBV9 and J usage is TRBJ2-2; D remains ambiguous. Germline loops: CDR1 SGDLS, CDR2 YYNGEE. The CDR3 consists of 15 residues. V gave up 0 bases and J gave up 7 bases, with 13 bases separating them. DNA of the CDR3: TGTGCCAGCAGCGTAGAGGCCGCGCAGGTCGGGGAGCTGTTTTTT. Translation gives CASSVEAAQVGELFF.

The rearrangement links TRBV28 to TRBJ2-7, with D perhaps TRBD1 (6 bases). V was clipped by 4 bases and J by 3 bases, with 22 bases between them. Germline loops: CDR1 MDHEN, CDR2 SYDVKM. CDR3 length: 17 residues. CDR3: CASSSQGAQGNYYEQYF. For the CDR3, the DNA is TGTGCCAGCAGTTCGCAAGGTGCACAGGGAAATTACTACGAGCAGTACTTC.